These 18 T cell receptor beta chains came from one sample sequenced in a study of OX40 agonist ivuxolimab in advanced cancers. Assay: immunoSEQ multiplex PCR; the TCRdb copy retains only in-frame clones and omits some. The sample contains some 78,000 clones, about 90% of which appear only once. The material was CD4+ or CD8+ T cells sorted from blood, obtained in a trial of the OX40 agonist ivuxolimab. The source is an adult with an advanced solid tumor such as melanoma, head and neck, liver or kidney cancer.

The chain links TRBV4-2 to TRBJ1-1, with unresolved D. The length of the CDR3 is 14 residues. Germline CDR1 is LGHNA and CDR2 is YNFKEQ. Trimming cost V 4 bases and J 0 bases, with 9 bases left between them. For the CDR3, the DNA is TGTGCCAGCAGCCGGGAAGGGTTGAACACTGAAGCTTTCTTT. Translated, it gives CASSREGLNTEAFF.

This chain joins TRBV9 and TRBJ2-7; D not resolved. The CDR3 covers 12 residues. Germline lookup yields CDR1 SGDLS and CDR2 YYNGEE. V was pared by 4 bases and J by 0 bases, with 5 bases between. This CDR3 reads CASSYSSYEQYF. CDR3 DNA sequence: TGTGCCAGCAGCTATAGCTCCTACGAGCAGTACTTC.

The gene calls are TRBV27 and TRBJ2-7, with D possibly being TRBD1 (5 bases). The V end lost 1 base, the J end lost 3 bases, and 25 bases lay between the germline ends. CDR1 is MNHEY and CDR2 is SMNVEV in the germline V gene (reference sequence). This CDR3 has 19 residues. The CDR3 coding sequence is TGTGCCAGCAGTTTATGGGGCCTGGCCGGCGGTGGTTCACTCTACGAGCAGTACTTC. Translation: CASSLWGLAGGGSLYEQYF.

V gene TRBV6-5 combines with J gene TRBJ2-5; 8 bases are shared with TRBD2. The CDR3 loop spans 13 amino acids. Germline V gene data show CDR1 as MNHEY and CDR2 as SVGAGI. V was clipped by 7 bases and J by 8 bases; unmatched bases: 9. CDR3 bases: TGTGCCAGCAAGAATCTAGCGGGCTCTACCCAGTACTTC. It is translated as CASKNLAGSTQYF.

The V call is TRBV5-1, the J call TRBJ1-1; D is undetermined. Germline V gives CDR1 SGHRS, CDR2 YFSETQ. CDR3 length equals 13 residues. Trimming cost V 2 bases and J 4 bases, with 9 bases left between them. The CDR3 DNA sequence: TGCGCCAGCAGCTTCCACGTGGGCACTGAAGCTTTCTTT. Protein sequence: CASSFHVGTEAFF.

The V gene is TRBV4-2, the J gene TRBJ2-7; the match to TRBD2 covers 9 bases. The junction had 8 bases not matched to a gene; V was cut back by 0 bases and J by 5 bases. CDR1 is LGHNA, CDR2 YNFKEQ, per germline. The CDR3 runs 16 residues. CDR3 coding DNA: TGTGCCAGCAGCCAAGATGGCGGGGGGGCAAGGGACGAGCAGTACTTC. It codes for CASSQDGGGARDEQYF.

The chain combines TRBV10-3 with TRBJ2-3, with D maybe TRBD2 (6 bases). Between the trimmed V and J ends, which lost 4 bases and 2 bases, there was a span of 13 bases. CDR3 size: 15 residues. From germline, CDR1 is ENHRY and CDR2 SYGVKD. The CDR3 DNA is TGTGCCATCAGTGGAGGGCGGGGTACCACAGATACGCAGTATTTT. Translated: CAISGGRGTTDTQYF.

The rearrangement joins TRBV12-2 to TRBJ2-7. TRBV12-2 is a pseudogene. CDR3 length: 17 residues. In DNA form, the CDR3 reads TGTGCAAGTCGCTTAGAAGGGCGCCGTTATCTGGCCTACGAGCAGTACTTC. Translating gives CASRLEGRRYLAYEQYF.

This chain joins TRBV2 and TRBJ2-1; 7 bases line up with TRBD2. CDR3 length: 14 amino acids. Germline CDR1 SNHLY, CDR2 FYNNEI. V shed 5 bases and J 4 bases; nucleotides not matched to a gene: 5. The CDR3 DNA reads TGTGCCAGCAGTCCTAGCGGATATTACAATGAGCAGTTCTTC. Translating gives CASSPSGYYNEQFF.

In this sample, this clone turned up once. V gene TRBV6-5 combines with J gene TRBJ2-3, with TRBD2 identical over 10 bases. The CDR3 has 16 amino acids. The germline V gene has CDR1 MNHEY and CDR2 SVGAGI. V lost 4 bases to trimming and J lost 1 base; unmatched junction nucleotides: 5. Written as DNA, the CDR3 is TGTGCCAGCAGTTCCACCGGACTAGCGGGCACAGATACGCAGTATTTT. Translation: CASSSTGLAGTDTQYF.

The J gene is TRBJ2-1, the V gene TRBV4-2; 12 bases are a match to TRBD2. The CDR3 covers 18 residues. The V segment lost 4 bases and the J segment 6 bases; nucleotides outside the gene matches: 13. Looked up from germline, CDR1 is LGHNA and CDR2 is YNFKEQ. CDR3 nucleotides: TGTGCCAGCAGCCGTCCCTCTCTAGCGGGGGGGCGAAGCAATGAGCAGTTCTTC. This sequence encodes CASSRPSLAGGRSNEQFF.

The chain uses TRBV6-1 and TRBJ2-4, with 14 bases identical to TRBD2. The CDR3 runs 20 residues. V gave up 3 bases and J gave up 2 bases; unmatched junction bases: 12. In germline, CDR1 is MNHNS, CDR2 SASEGT. The CDR3 sequence is CASSDKGGLAGAGTKNIQYF. The DNA of the CDR3 is TGTGCCAGCAGTGACAAAGGGGGACTAGCGGGGGCCGGGACCAAAAACATTCAGTACTTC.

This sequence joins TRBV6-1 and TRBJ2-1; 8 bases are a match to TRBD1. Trimming removed 6 bases from V and 2 bases from J; junction bases left unmatched: 3. Germline V gives CDR1 MNHNS, CDR2 SASEGT. The CDR3 has 14 amino acids. The DNA of the CDR3 is TGTGCCAGCAGACGACAGGGGCCCTACAATGAGCAGTTCTTC. This gives the protein CASRRQGPYNEQFF.

V gene TRBV12-5 combines with J gene TRBJ1-1; maybe TRBD1 (5 bases). CDR3 length: 15 amino acids. Germline V gene data show CDR1 as LGHNT and CDR2 as FRNRAP. The V end was cut by 3 bases, the J end by 6 bases, with 17 bases between. CDR3 nucleotides: TGTGCTAGTGGTTTAACCCTAAAGGGGCGAGCTGAAGCTTTCTTT. The encoded protein is CASGLTLKGRAEAFF.

The chain has TRBV29-1 and TRBJ1-1; D is uncertain. The CDR3 is 13 amino acids. Trimming cost V 5 bases and J 5 bases, with 15 bases left between them. Per the germline V gene, CDR1 is SQVTM and CDR2 is ANQGSEA. The CDR3, as DNA: TGCAGCGTTTCGGACGTCTCTAGGACTGAAGCTTTCTTT. Its translation: CSVSDVSRTEAFF.

The CDR3 nucleotides read TGTGCCAGCAGCGGTACGGGACAGGGGTTCGAGGGCTACACCTTC. It yields the protein CASSGTGQGFEGYTF. The rearrangement links TRBV9 to TRBJ1-2, with TRBD1 matching 10 bases. From germline, CDR1 is SGDLS and CDR2 YYNGEE. V was clipped by 3 bases and J by 8 bases; unmatched bases: 10. The CDR3 spans 15 residues. Filled out from reference TRBV9 and TRBJ1-2, the complete variable domain reads DSGVTQTPKHLITATGQRVTLRCSPRSGDLSVYWYQQSLDQGLQFLIQYYNGEERAKGNILERFSAQQFPDLHSELNLSSLELGDSALYFCASSGTGQGFEGYTFGSGTRLTVV.

The genes are TRBV19 and TRBJ1-1; tentatively, D is TRBD1 (5 bases). CDR1 is LNHDA and CDR2 is SQIVND in the germline V gene (reference sequence). CDR3 length: 12 residues. The V gene lost 1 base and the J gene lost 11 bases, with 11 bases spanning the gap. The CDR3 protein is CASSIGFAGAFF. CDR3 DNA sequence: TGTGCCAGTAGTATAGGGTTTGCAGGGGCTTTCTTT.

The chain couples TRBV5-6 to TRBJ2-1, with 16 bases that match TRBD2. The junction had 8 bases not matched to a gene; V was cut back by 5 bases and J by 0 bases. This CDR3 spans 19 amino acids. Germline V CDR1 and CDR2: SGHDT, YYEEEE. Written as DNA, the CDR3 is TGTGCCAGCAGGCCGGGACTAGCGGGAGGGGGGAGCTCCTACAATGAGCAGTTCTTC. This sequence encodes CASRPGLAGGGSSYNEQFF.